This TCR beta chain stems from a study of T cell responses to AZD1222 COVID-19 vaccine. As to this clone: The antigen is undetermined.

Sequencing was performed with immunoSEQ multiplex PCR; in TCRdb, only in-frame clones are kept and a portion is missing. This sample has 190,000 or so clones, with approximately 93% found just once. Overall study findings and caveats: A mostly white British donor set with more females was recruited, and clonal diversity was possibly underestimated.

The receptor comes from an adult who received the AZD1222 COVID-19 vaccine. Sequencing used peripheral blood, obtained 28 days after the second AZD1222 dose.

The DNA of the CDR3 is TGTGCCAGCTCACCCCCCGGGGGGATAAATCAGCCCCAGCATTTT. It is translated as CASSPPGGINQPQHF. This rearrangement joins TRBV18 to TRBJ1-5, with D perhaps TRBD1 (5 bases). Germline values: CDR1 KGHSH, CDR2 LQKENI. This CDR3 region has 15 residues. The V gene lost 3 bases and the J gene lost 4 bases, with 13 bases spanning the gap.